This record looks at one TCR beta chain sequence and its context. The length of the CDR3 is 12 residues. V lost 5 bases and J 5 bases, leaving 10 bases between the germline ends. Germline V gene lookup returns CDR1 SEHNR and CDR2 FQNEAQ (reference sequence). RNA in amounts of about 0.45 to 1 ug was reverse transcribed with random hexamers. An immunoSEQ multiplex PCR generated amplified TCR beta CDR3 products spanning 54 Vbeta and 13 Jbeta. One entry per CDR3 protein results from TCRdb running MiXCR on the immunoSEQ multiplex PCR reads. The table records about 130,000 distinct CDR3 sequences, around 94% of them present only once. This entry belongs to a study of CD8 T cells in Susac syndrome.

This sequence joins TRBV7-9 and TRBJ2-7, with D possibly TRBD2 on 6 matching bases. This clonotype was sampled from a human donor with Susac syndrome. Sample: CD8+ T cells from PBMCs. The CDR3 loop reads CASSISGDEQYF. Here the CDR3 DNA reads TGTGCCAGCAGCATATCGGGGGACGAGCAGTACTTC. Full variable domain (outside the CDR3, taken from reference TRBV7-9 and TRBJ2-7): DTGVSQNPRHKITKRGQNVTFRCDPISEHNRLYWYRQTLGQGPEFLTYFQNEAQLEKSRLLSDRFSAERPKGSFSTLEIQRTEQGDSAMYLCASSISGDEQYFGPGTRLTVT.